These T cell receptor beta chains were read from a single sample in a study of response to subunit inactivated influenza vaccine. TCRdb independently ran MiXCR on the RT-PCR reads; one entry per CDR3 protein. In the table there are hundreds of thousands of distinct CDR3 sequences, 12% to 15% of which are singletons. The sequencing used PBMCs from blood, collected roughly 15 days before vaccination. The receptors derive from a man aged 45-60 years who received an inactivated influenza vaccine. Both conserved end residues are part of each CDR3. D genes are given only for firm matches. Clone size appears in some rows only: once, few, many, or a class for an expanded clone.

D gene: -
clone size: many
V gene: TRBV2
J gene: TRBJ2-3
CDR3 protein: CASSEIVPDTQYF
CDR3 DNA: TGTGCCAGCAGTGAAATTGTCCCCGATACGCAGTATTTT

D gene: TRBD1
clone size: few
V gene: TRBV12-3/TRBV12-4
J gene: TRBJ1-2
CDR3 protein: CASSSLTSGQMNYGYTF
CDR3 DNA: TGTGCCAGCAGTTCTCTAACCTCGGGACAGATGAACTATGGCTACACCTTC

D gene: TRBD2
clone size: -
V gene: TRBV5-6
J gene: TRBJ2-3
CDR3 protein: CASSGGLAGGPPTDTQYF
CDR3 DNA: TGTGCCAGCAGCGGTGGACTTGCGGGGGGCCCGCCAACAGATACGCAGTATTTT

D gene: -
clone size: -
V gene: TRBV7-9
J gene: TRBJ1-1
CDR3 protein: CASIRSGNTEAFF
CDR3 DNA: TGTGCCAGCATCAGGTCAGGCAACACTGAAGCTTTCTTT

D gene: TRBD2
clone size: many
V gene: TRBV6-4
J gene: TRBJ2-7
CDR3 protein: CASSISGSPYEQYF
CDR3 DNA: TGTGCCAGCAGTATTAGCGGGTCCCCCTACGAGCAGTACTTC

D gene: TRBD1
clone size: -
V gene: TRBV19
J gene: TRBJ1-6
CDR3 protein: CASSIGDRVGSPLHF
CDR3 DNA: TGTGCCAGTAGTATAGGGGACAGGGTCGGTTCACCCCTCCACTTT

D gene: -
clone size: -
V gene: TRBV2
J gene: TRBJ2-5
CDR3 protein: CASSVWTIQETQYF
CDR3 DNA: TGTGCCAGCAGTGTATGGACCATCCAAGAGACCCAGTACTTC

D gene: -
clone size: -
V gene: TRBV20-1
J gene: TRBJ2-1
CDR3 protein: CSARGRGDPTSSYNEQFF
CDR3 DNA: TGCAGTGCTAGGGGGCGGGGAGACCCGACGAGCTCCTACAATGAGCAGTTCTTC

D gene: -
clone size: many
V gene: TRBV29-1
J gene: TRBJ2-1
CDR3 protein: CSVPLSGGRIYNEQFF
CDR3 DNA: TGCAGCGTTCCCCTTTCTGGGGGTAGAATCTACAATGAGCAGTTCTTC

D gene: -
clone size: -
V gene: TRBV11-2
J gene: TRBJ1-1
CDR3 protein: CASTLGNTEAFF
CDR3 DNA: TGTGCCAGCACGCTGGGGAACACTGAAGCTTTCTTT

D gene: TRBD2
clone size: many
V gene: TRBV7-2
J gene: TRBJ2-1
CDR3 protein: CASSLAGGFNEQFF
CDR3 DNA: TGTGCCAGCAGCTTAGCGGGGGGGTTCAATGAGCAGTTCTTC

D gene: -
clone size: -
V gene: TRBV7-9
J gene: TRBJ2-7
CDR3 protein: CASSLERDSSYEQYF
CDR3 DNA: TGTGCCAGCAGCTTAGAGCGGGACAGTTCCTACGAGCAGTACTTC

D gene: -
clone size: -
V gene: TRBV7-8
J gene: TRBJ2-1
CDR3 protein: CASSLLWGRRNNEQFF
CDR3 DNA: TGTGCCAGCAGCTTACTTTGGGGACGCCGGAACAATGAGCAGTTCTTC

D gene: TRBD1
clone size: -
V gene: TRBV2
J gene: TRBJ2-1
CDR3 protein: CASIRTGGRKEPEQFF
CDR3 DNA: TGTGCCAGCATCCGGACAGGGGGCCGAAAAGAGCCTGAGCAGTTCTTC

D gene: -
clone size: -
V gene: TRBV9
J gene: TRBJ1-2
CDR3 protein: CASSVGTKYGYTF
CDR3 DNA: TGTGCCAGCAGCGTAGGGACGAAATATGGCTACACCTTC

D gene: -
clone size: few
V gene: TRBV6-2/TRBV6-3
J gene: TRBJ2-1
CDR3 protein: CASSYTLTGTSRAEQFF
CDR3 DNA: TGTGCCAGCAGTTATACTCTTACAGGGACCAGCAGAGCGGAGCAGTTCTTC

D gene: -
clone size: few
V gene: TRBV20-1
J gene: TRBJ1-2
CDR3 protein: CSAKGRFQGSGYGYTF
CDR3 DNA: TGCAGTGCCAAGGGGCGATTCCAGGGTTCGGGCTATGGCTACACCTTC

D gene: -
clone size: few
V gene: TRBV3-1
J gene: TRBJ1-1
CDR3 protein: CASSPRGRTSTEAFF
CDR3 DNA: TGTGCCAGCAGCCCCCGAGGGCGTACCAGCACTGAAGCTTTCTTT

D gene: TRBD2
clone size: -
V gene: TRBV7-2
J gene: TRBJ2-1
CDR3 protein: CASSLASSGRGEQFF
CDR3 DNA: TGTGCCAGCAGCTTAGCGTCTAGCGGGAGGGGTGAGCAGTTCTTC

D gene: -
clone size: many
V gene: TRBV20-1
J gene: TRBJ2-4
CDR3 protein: CSASLGDIQYF
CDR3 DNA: TGCAGTGCTAGCTTGGGGGACATTCAGTACTTC

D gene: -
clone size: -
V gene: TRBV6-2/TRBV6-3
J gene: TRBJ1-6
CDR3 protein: CASSYPPTSNLHF
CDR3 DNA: TGTGCCAGCAGTTACCCCCCCACCAGTAACCTCCACTTT

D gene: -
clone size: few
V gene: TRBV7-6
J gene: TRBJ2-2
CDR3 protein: CASSSGTELFF
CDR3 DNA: TGTGCCAGCAGCTCCGGGACAGAGCTGTTTTTT